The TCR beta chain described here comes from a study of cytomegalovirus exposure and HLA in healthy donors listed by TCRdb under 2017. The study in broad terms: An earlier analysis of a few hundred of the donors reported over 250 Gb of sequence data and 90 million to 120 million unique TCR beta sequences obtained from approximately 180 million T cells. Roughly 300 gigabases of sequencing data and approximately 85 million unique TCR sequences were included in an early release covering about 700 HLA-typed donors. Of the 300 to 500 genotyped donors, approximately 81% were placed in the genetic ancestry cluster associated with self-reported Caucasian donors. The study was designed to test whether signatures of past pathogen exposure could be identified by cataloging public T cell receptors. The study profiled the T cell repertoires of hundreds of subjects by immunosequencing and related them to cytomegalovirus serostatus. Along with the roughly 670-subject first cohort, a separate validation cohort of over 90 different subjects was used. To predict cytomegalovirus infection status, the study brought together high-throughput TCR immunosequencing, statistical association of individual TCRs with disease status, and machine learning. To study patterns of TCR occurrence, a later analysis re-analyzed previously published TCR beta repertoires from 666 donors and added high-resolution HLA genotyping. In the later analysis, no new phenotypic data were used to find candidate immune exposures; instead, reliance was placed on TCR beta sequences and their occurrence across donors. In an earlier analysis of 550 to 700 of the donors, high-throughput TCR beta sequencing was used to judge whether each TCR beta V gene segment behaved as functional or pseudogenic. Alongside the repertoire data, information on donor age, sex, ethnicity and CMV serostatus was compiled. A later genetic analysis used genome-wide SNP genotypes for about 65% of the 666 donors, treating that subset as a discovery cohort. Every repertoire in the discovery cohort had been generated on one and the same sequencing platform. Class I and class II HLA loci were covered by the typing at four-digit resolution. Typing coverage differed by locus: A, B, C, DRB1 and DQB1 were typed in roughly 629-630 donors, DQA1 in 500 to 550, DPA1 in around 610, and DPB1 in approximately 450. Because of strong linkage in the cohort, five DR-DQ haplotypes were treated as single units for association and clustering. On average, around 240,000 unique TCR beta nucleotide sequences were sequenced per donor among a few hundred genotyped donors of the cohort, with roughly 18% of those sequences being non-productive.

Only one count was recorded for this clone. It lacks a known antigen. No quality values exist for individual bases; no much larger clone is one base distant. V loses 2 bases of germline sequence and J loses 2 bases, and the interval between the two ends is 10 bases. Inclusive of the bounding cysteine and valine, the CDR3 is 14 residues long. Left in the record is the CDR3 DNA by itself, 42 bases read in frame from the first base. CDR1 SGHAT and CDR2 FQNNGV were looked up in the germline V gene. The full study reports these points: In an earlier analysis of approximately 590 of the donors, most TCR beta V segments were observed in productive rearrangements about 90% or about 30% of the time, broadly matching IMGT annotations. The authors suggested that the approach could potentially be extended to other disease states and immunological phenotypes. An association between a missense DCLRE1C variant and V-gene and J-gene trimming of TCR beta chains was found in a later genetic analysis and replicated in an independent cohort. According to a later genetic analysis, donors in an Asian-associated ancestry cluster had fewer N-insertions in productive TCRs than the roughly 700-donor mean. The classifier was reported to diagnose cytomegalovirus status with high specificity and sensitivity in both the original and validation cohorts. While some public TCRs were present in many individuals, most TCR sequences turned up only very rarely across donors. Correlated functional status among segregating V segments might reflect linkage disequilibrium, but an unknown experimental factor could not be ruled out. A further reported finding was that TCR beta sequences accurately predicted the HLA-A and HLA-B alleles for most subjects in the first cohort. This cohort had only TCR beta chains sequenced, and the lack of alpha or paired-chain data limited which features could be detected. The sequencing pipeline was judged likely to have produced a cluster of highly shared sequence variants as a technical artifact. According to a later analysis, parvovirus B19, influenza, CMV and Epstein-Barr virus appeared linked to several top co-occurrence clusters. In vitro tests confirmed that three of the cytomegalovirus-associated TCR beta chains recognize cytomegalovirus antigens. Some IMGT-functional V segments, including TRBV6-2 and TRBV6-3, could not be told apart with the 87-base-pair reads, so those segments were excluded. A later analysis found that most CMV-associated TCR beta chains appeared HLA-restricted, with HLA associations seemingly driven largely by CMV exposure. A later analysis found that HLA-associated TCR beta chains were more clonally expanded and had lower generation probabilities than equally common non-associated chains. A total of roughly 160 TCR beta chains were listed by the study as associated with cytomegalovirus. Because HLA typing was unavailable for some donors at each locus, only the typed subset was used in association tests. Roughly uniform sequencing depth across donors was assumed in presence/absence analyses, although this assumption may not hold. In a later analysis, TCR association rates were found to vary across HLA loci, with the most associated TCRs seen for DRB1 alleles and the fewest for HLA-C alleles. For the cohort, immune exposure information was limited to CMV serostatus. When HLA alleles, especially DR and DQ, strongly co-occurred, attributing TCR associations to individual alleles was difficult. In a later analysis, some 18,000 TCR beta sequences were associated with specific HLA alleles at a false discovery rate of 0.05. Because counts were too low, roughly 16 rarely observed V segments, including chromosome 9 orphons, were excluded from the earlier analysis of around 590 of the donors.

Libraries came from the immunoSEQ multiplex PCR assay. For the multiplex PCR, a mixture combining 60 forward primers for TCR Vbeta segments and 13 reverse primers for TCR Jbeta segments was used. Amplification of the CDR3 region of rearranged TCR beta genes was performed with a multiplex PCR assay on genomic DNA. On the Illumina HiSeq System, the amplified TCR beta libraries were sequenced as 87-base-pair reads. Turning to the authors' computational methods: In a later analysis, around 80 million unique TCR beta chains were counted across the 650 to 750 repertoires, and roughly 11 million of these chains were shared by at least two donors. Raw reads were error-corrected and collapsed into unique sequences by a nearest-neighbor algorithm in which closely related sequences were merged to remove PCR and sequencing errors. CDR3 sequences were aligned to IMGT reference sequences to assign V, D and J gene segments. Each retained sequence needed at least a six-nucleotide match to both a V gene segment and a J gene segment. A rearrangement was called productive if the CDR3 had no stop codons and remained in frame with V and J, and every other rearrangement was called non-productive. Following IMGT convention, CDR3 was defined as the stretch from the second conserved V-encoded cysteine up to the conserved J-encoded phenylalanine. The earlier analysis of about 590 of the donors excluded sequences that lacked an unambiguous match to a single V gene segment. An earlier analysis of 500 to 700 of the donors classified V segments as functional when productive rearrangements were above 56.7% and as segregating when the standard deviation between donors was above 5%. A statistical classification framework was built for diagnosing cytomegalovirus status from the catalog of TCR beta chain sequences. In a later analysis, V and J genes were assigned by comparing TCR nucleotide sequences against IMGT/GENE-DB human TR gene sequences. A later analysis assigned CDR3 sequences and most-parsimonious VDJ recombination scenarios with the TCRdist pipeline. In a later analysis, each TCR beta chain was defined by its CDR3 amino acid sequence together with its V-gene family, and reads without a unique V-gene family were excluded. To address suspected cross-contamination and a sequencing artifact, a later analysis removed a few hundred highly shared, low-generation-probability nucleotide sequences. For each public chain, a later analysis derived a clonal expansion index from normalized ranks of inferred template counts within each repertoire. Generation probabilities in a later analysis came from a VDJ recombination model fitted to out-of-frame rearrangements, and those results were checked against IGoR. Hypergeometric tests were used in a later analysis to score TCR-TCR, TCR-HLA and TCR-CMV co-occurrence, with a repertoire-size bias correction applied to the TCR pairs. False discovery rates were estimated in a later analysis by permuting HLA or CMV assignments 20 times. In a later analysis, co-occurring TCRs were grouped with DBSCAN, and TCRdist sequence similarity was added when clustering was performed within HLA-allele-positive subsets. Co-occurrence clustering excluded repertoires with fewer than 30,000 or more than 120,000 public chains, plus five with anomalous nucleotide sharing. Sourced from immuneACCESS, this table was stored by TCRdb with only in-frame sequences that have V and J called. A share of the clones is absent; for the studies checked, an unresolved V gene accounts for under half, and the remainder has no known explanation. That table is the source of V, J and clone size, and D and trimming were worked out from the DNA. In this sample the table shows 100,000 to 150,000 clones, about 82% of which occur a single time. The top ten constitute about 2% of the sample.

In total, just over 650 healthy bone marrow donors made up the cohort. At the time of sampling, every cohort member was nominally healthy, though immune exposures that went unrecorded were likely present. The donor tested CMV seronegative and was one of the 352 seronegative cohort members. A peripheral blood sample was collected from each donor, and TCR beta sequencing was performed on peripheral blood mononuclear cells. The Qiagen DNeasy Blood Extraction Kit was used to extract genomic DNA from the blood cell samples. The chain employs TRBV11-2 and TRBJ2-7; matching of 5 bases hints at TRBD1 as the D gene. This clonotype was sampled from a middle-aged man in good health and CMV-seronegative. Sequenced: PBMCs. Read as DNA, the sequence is TGTGCCAGCAGCTTAAGCACAGGAACCTACGAGCAGTACGTC. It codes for CASSLSTGTYEQYV.